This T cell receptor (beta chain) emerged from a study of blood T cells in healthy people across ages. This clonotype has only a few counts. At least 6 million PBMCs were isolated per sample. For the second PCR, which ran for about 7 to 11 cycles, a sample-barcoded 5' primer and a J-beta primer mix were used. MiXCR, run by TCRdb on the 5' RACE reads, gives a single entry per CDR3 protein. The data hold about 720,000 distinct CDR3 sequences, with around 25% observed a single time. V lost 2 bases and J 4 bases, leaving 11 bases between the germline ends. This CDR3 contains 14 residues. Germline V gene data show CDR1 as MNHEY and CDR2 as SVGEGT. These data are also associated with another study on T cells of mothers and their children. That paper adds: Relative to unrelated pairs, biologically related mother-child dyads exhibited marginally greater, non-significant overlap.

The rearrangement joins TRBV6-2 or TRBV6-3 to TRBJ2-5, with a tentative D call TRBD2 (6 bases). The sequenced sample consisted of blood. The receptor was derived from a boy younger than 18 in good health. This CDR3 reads CASSYPPGGETQYF. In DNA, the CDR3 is TGTGCCAGCAGTTACCCACCCGGGGGAGAGACCCAGTACTTC.